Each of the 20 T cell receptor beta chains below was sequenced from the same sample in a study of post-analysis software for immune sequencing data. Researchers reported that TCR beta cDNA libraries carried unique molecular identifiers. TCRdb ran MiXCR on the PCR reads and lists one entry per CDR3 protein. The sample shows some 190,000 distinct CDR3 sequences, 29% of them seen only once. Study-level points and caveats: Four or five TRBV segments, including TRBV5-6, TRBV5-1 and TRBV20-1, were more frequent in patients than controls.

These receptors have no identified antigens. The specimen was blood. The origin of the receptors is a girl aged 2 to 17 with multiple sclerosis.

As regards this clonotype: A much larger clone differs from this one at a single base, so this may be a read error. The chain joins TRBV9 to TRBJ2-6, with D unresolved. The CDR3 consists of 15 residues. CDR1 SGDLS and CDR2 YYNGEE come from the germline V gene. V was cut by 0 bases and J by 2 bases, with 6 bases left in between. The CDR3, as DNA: TGTGCCAGCAGCGTAGGGTCCACTGGGGCCAACGTCCTGACTTTC. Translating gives CASSVGSTGANVLTF.

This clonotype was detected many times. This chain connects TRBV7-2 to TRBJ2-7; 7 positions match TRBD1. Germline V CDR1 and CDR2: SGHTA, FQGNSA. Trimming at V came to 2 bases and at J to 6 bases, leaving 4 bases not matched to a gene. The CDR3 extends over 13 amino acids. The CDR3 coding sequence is TGTGCCAGCAGCTTATACAGGGGATCCGAGCAGTACTTC. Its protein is CASSLYRGSEQYF.

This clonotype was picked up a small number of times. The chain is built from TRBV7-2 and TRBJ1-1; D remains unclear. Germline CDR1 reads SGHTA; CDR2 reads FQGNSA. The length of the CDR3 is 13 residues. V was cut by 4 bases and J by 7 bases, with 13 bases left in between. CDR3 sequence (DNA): TGTGCCAGCAGCTCTAGGGCAGTTGATGAAGCTTTCTTT. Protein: CASSSRAVDEAFF.

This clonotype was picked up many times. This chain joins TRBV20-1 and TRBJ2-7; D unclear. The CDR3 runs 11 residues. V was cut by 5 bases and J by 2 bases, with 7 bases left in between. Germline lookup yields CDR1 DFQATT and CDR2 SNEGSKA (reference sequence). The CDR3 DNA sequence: TGCAGTGCTCTCGTTACCTACGAGCAGTACTTC. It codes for CSALVTYEQYF.

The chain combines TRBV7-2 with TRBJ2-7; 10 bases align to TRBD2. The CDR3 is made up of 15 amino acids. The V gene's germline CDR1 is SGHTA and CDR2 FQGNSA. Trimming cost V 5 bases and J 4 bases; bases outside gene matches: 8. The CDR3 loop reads CASSPPGLAAYEQYF. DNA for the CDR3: TGTGCCAGCAGCCCTCCAGGACTAGCGGCGTACGAGCAGTACTTC.

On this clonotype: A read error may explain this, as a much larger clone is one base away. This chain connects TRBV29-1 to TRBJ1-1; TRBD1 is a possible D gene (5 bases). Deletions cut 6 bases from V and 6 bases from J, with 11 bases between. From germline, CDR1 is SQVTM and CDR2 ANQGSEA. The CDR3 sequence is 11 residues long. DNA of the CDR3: TGCAGCGTCGCAGGGAGAGCTGAAGCTTTCTTT. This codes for CSVAGRAEAFF. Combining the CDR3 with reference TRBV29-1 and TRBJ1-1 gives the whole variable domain SAVISQKPSRDICQRGTSLTIQCQVDSQVTMMFWYRQQPGQSLTLIATANQGSEATYESGFVIDKFPISRPNLTFSTLTVSNMSPEDSSIYLCSVAGRAEAFFGQGTRLTVV.

Here the CDR3 DNA reads TGTGCCAGCAGTTTCCACGGGAGGGGAGAGACCCAGTACTTC. This sequence encodes CASSFHGRGETQYF. The chain joins TRBV12-3 or TRBV12-4 to TRBJ2-5; TRBD2 matches 8 bases. The CDR3 has 14 amino acids. With V trimmed by 3 bases and J by 4 bases, 4 bases remained unmatched.

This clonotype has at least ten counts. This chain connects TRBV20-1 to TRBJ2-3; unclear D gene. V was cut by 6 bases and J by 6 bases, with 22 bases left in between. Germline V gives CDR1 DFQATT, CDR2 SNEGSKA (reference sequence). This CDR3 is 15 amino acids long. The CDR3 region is CSAPRNSLVGDTQYF. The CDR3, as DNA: TGCAGTGCGCCGAGGAATAGTCTTGTAGGGGATACGCAGTATTTT.

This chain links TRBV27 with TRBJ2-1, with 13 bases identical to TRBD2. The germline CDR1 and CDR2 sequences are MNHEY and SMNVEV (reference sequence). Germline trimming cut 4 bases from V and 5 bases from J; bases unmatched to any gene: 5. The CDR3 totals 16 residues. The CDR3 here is CASSSSGLAGDNEQFF. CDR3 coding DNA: TGTGCCAGCAGTTCCTCCGGACTAGCGGGGGACAATGAGCAGTTCTTC.

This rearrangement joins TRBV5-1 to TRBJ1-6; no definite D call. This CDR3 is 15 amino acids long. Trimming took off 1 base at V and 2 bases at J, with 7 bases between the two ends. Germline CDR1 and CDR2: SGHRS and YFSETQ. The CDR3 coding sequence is TGCGCCAGCAGCTTGAAGGGTCCCTATAATTCACCCCTCCACTTT. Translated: CASSLKGPYNSPLHF.

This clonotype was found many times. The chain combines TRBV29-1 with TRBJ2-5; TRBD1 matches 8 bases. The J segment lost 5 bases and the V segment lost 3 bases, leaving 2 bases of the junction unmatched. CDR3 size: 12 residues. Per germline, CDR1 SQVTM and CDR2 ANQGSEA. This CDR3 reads CSVDQGAETQYF. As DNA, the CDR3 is TGCAGCGTTGACCAGGGGGCTGAGACCCAGTACTTC.

Here the CDR3 DNA reads TGTGCCAGCAGTTTATACGGCCCGGCGGATACTGAAGCTTTCTTT. This translates into CASSLYGPADTEAFF. This chain joins TRBV28 and TRBJ1-1; no firm D call. Per the germline V gene, CDR1 is MDHEN and CDR2 is SYDVKM. Trimming pared 1 base from V and 5 bases from J, leaving 14 bases between. The CDR3 has 15 residues.

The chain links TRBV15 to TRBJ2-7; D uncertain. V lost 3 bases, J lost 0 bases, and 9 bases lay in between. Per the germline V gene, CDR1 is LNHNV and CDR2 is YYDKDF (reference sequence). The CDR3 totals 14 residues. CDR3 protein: CATSSRHISYEQYF. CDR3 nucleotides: TGTGCCACCAGCAGTAGACATATCTCCTACGAGCAGTACTTC.

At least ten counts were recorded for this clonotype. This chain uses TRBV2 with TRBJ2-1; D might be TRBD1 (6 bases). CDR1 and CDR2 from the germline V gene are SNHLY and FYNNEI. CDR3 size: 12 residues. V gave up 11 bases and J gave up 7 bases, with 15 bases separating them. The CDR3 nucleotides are TGTGCCGGAAACTACAGGGAAAATGAGCAGTTCTTC. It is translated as CAGNYRENEQFF.

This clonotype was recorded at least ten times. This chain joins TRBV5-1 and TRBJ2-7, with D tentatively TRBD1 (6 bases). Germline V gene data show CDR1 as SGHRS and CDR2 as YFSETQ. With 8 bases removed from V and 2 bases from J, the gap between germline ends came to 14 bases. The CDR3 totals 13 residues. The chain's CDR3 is CASNQGNTYEQYF. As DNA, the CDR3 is TGCGCCAGTAATCAGGGGAATACCTACGAGCAGTACTTC.

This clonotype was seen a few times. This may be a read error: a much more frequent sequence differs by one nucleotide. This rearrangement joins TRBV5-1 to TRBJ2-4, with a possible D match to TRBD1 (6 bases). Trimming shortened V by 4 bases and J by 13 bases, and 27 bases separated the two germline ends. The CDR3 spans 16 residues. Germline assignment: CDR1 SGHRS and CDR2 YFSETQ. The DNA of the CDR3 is TGCGCCAGCAGCCGTGGAAGAGGGGGTCTCAGCTACGGGCAGTACTTC. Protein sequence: CASSRGRGGLSYGQYF.

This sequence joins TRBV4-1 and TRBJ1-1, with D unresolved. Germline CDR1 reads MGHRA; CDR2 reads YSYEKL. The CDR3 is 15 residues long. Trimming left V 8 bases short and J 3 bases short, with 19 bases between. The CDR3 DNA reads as TGCGCCAGCTCCCAGCCCCGGGGAATCCACACTGAAGCTTTCTTT. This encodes CASSQPRGIHTEAFF.

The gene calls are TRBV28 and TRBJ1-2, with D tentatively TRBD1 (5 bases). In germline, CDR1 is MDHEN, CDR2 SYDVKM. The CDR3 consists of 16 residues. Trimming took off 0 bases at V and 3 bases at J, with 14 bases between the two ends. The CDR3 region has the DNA TGTGCCAGCAGTTTATGGTCAGGGAGCGGGGACTATGGCTACACCTTC. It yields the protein CASSLWSGSGDYGYTF.

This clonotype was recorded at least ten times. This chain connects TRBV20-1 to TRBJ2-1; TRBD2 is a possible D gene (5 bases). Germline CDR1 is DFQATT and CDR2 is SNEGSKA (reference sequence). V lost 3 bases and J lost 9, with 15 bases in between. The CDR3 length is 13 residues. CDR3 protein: CSARRERYSEQFF. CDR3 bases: TGCAGTGCTAGGAGGGAGAGATACTCTGAGCAGTTCTTC.

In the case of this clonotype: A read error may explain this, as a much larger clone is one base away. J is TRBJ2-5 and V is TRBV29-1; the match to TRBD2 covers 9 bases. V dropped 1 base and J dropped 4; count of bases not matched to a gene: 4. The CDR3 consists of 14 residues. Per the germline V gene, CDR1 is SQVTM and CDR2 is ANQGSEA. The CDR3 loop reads CSVEGMTSGETQYF. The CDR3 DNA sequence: TGCAGCGTTGAAGGCATGACTAGCGGAGAGACCCAGTACTTC.